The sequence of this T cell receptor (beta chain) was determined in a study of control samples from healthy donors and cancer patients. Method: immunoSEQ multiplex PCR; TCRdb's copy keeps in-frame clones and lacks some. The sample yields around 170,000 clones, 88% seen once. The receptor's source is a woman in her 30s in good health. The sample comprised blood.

CDR3 region: CASSLQGRNTIYF. The DNA for the CDR3 is TGTGCCAGCTCATTACAGGGAAGAAACACCATATATTTT. The V and J genes are TRBV18 and TRBJ1-3, with D perhaps TRBD1 (6 bases). V dropped 5 bases and J dropped 5 bases, with 10 bases sitting between them. This CDR3 spans 13 amino acids. Germline loops: CDR1 KGHSH, CDR2 LQKENI.